What follows describes a single T cell receptor beta chain. Antigen: not known. These data are taken from a study of OX40 agonist ivuxolimab in advanced cancers. General study points: CD8+ T cells showed, on average, more clonal expansion than CD4+ cells.

Patients were ruled out by autoimmune disease history or systemic immunosuppression. J lost 1 base, V lost 3 bases, and 7 bases had no gene match. The CDR3 runs 16 residues. The V gene's germline CDR1 is SGHDN and CDR2 FVKESK. Here immunoSEQ multiplex PCR was the method, and the copy in TCRdb shows in-frame clones only, minus some. The table includes about 79,000 clones, around 90% detected once. This specimen was CD4+ or CD8+ T cells sorted from blood, taken in a trial of the OX40 agonist ivuxolimab. This clonotype was obtained from an adult with an advanced solid tumor such as melanoma, head and neck, liver or kidney cancer. This chain links TRBV14 with TRBJ2-5; TRBD2 matches at 8 bases. In DNA, the CDR3 is TGTGCCAGCAGCCATCCGGGACTAGTTTTCCAAGAGACCCAGTACTTC. It yields the protein CASSHPGLVFQETQYF. The full variable domain, completed using reference TRBV14 and TRBJ2-5, is EAGVTQFPSHSVIEKGQTVTLRCDPISGHDNLYWYRRVMGKEIKFLLHFVKESKQDESGMPNNRFLAERTGGTYSTLKVQPAELEDSGVYFCASSHPGLVFQETQYFGPGTRLLVL.